These 30 T cell receptor beta chains originate from one sample sequenced in a study of blood T cell repertoires in COVID-19. Only in-frame clones appear in the TCRdb table, and some are missing; sequencing was by immunoSEQ multiplex PCR. This table has 150,000 to 200,000 clones, 80% to 85% appearing once. Sequencing used PBMCs or T cells enriched from blood (not recorded which). The receptor set was obtained from a woman in her sixties or seventies who had recovered from COVID-19.

This chain connects TRBV6-4 to TRBJ1-5, with unresolved D. The CDR3 runs to 16 residues. Germline V gene lookup returns CDR1 MRHNA and CDR2 SNTAGT. The ends were cut back, 10 bases at V and 0 bases at J, with 19 bases in the middle. The CDR3 sequence: CATGGQIRYSNQPQHF. In DNA form, the CDR3 reads TGTGCCACCGGTGGGCAGATAAGATATAGCAATCAGCCCCAGCATTTT.

V is TRBV24-1 and J is TRBJ2-1, with no clear D. The CDR3 loop spans 14 amino acids. CDR1 and CDR2 (germline): KGHDR, SFDVKD. Trimming shortened V by 3 bases and J by 9 bases, and 14 bases separated the two germline ends. The CDR3 DNA reads as TGTGCCACCAGTGATAGTGGCCTAGTCTTTGAGCAGTTCTTC. Residues: CATSDSGLVFEQFF.

This clone is a singleton in its sample. The CDR3 loop reads CAWSVNRAYTEAFF. CDR3 nucleotides: TGTGCCTGGAGTGTTAACAGGGCGTACACTGAAGCTTTCTTT. The chain links TRBV30 to TRBJ1-1; tentative D call: TRBD1 (6 bases). CDR1 is GTSNPN and CDR2 is SVGIG in the germline V gene (reference sequence). The CDR3 totals 14 residues. V lost 0 bases and J 3 bases, leaving 11 bases between the germline ends.

The genes are TRBV5-1 and TRBJ2-3, with 9 bases fitting TRBD2. V lost 0 bases and J lost 0; bases outside the gene matches: 8. This CDR3 contains 18 residues. Germline CDR1 is SGHRS and CDR2 is YFSETQ. The DNA for the CDR3 is TGCGCCAGCAGCTTGGGGTGGGCTAGCGGGATCAGCACAGATACGCAGTATTTT. Amino acids: CASSLGWASGISTDTQYF. The whole variable domain, remainder taken from reference TRBV5-1 and TRBJ2-3, is KAGVTQTPRYLIKTRGQQVTLSCSPISGHRSVSWYQQTPGQGLQFLFEYFSETQRNKGNFPGRFSGRQFSNSRSEMNVSTLELGDSALYLCASSLGWASGISTDTQYFGPGTRLTVL.

This clone was counted only a few times. The gene calls are TRBV5-6 and TRBJ1-1; D is undetermined. The germline V gene encodes CDR1 SGHDT and CDR2 YYEEEE. Trimming stripped 4 bases from V and 13 bases from J, with 14 bases between. The CDR3 has 11 amino acids. Written as DNA, the CDR3 is TGTGCCAGCAGCGCGGCTTCCGGAGTTTTCTTT. Its translation is CASSAASGVFF.

The rearrangement uses TRBV6-5 and TRBJ2-7; tentatively, D is TRBD2 (5 bases). V lost 7 bases and J 3 bases, leaving 16 bases between the germline ends. Germline V gives CDR1 MNHEY, CDR2 SVGAGI. The CDR3 is 14 amino acids. The DNA of the CDR3 is TGTGCCAGCACCCTCGGCGGACTGGGCTACGAGCAGTACTTC. It specifies CASTLGGLGYEQYF.

The chain joins TRBV11-2 to TRBJ1-1, with D possibly matching TRBD1 (6 bases). Per germline, CDR1 SGHAT and CDR2 FQNNGV. Trimming cost V 2 bases and J 4 bases, with 8 bases left between them. There are 13 residues in the CDR3. CDR3 nucleotide sequence: TGTGCCAGCAGCTTATACAGGGCCACTGAAGCTTTCTTT. Protein: CASSLYRATEAFF.

The sample holds one count of this clone. V and J are TRBV28 and TRBJ1-2, with D possibly being TRBD1 (6 bases). V lost 7 bases and J lost 7, with 16 bases in between. Germline V CDR1 and CDR2: MDHEN, SYDVKM. The CDR3 contains 13 residues. CDR3 residues: CASTLVGGSGYTF. The DNA of the CDR3 is TGTGCCAGCACCTTGGTAGGGGGAAGTGGCTACACCTTC.

The CDR3 region is CASSQDQGWETQYF. In DNA, the CDR3 is TGTGCCAGCAGCCAAGATCAGGGATGGGAGACCCAGTACTTC. The chain carries TRBV14 and TRBJ2-5; perhaps TRBD1 as D (5 bases). The CDR3 runs to 14 residues. Germline CDR1 is SGHDN and CDR2 is FVKESK. Between the trimmed V and J ends, which lost 0 bases and 5 bases, there was a span of 10 bases.

This chain uses TRBV7-9 with TRBJ1-5; D perhaps matches TRBD1 (5 bases). The germline V gene encodes CDR1 SEHNR and CDR2 FQNEAQ (reference sequence). The CDR3 is made up of 14 amino acids. Trimming shortened V by 3 bases and J by 11 bases, and 17 bases separated the two germline ends. CDR3 coding DNA: TGTGCCAGCAGCTTGGGCCAGGGTAGTGAGACCCAGCATTTT. Protein: CASSLGQGSETQHF.

This chain's CDR3 is CASSQELRGGPNEKLFF. Written as DNA, the CDR3 is TGTGCCAGCAGCCAAGAACTCCGAGGGGGACCTAATGAAAAACTGTTTTTT. This chain uses TRBV4-2 with TRBJ1-4, with D perhaps TRBD1 (6 bases). The CDR3 totals 17 residues. Germline V gives CDR1 LGHNA, CDR2 YNFKEQ. Trimming removed 0 bases from V and 3 bases from J, with 14 bases in between.

In DNA, the CDR3 is TGTGCCAGCTCACCTTCCCCGACTAGCGGGAAGATCCAAGAGACCCAGTACTTC. This gives the protein CASSPSPTSGKIQETQYF. This chain joins TRBV18 and TRBJ2-5, with 11 nucleotides matching TRBD2. Germline CDR1 and CDR2: KGHSH and LQKENI. The CDR3 consists of 18 residues. J gave up 1 base and V 3 bases, and 10 bases lay outside the gene matches.

The rearrangement links TRBV11-2 to TRBJ2-1, with TRBD2 as a possible D gene (7 bases). Per germline, CDR1 SGHAT and CDR2 FQNNGV. V lost 2 bases, J lost 9 bases, and 20 bases lay in between. The CDR3 length is 16 residues. The CDR3 coding sequence is TGTGCCAGCAGCTTACCGTTTTTGGGGGGGGCCCGTGAGCAGTTCTTC. Its protein is CASSLPFLGGAREQFF.

This chain joins TRBV19 and TRBJ1-4, with TRBD1 identical over 10 bases. The CDR3 contains 15 residues. V was clipped by 5 bases and J by 7 bases; unmatched bases: 7. Germline CDR1 reads LNHDA; CDR2 reads SQIVND (reference sequence). CDR3 sequence (DNA): TGTGCCAGTAGTGCGACCGGGACAGGGGCTGAAAAACTGTTTTTT. Protein product: CASSATGTGAEKLFF. The full variable domain, with the rest looked up from reference TRBV19 and TRBJ1-4, is DGGITQSPKYLFRKEGQNVTLSCEQNLNHDAMYWYRQDPGQGLRLIYYSQIVNDFQKGDIAEGYSVSREKKESFPLTVTSAQKNPTAFYLCASSATGTGAEKLFFGSGTQLSVL.

This chain links TRBV4-1 with TRBJ1-4; D might be TRBD1 (5 bases). V lost 0 bases, J lost 7 bases, and 15 bases lay in between. Germline lookup yields CDR1 MGHRA and CDR2 YSYEKL. The CDR3 is 16 amino acids. The CDR3 nucleotides are TGCGCCAGCAGCCAAGAATGGGGGGTGTCACGTGAAAAACTGTTTTTT. It specifies CASSQEWGVSREKLFF.

The chain uses TRBV28 and TRBJ2-7; 7 nucleotides match TRBD1. The length of the CDR3 is 14 residues. CDR1 is MDHEN and CDR2 is SYDVKM in the germline V gene. V lost 6 bases to trimming and J lost 5 bases; unmatched junction nucleotides: 10. The CDR3 sequence: CASSQTTGWNEQYF. CDR3 coding DNA: TGTGCCAGCAGCCAAACGACAGGGTGGAACGAGCAGTACTTC.

The chain uses TRBV30 and TRBJ2-1, with 7 nucleotides matching TRBD1. The CDR3 extends over 12 amino acids. Trimming removed 8 bases from V and 8 bases from J; junction bases left unmatched: 9. Germline CDR1 reads GTSNPN; CDR2 reads SVGIG (reference sequence). The CDR3 protein is CAGQITGDEQFF. CDR3 coding DNA: TGTGCCGGACAAATAACAGGGGATGAGCAGTTCTTC.

This chain joins TRBV12-5 and TRBJ2-3; 7 bases align to TRBD2. CDR1 and CDR2 (germline): LGHNT, FRNRAP. This CDR3 spans 17 amino acids. With 5 bases clipped from V and 4 bases from J, the junction kept 15 bases outside the gene matches. CDR3 coding DNA: TGTGCTAGTGGTCTCCCACGAAACAGCGGGAACCCAGATACGCAGTATTTT. It yields the protein CASGLPRNSGNPDTQYF.

The CDR3 region is CASSQQPGGETQYF. CDR3 bases: TGTGCCAGCAGCCAACAGCCAGGGGGGGAGACCCAGTACTTC. This chain uses TRBV9 with TRBJ2-5; D is perhaps TRBD1 (7 bases). This CDR3 has 14 residues. Trimming removed 4 bases from V and 5 bases from J, with 15 bases in between. The germline CDR1 and CDR2 sequences are SGDLS and YYNGEE.

The chain combines TRBV27 with TRBJ2-3, with D possibly matching TRBD1 (7 bases). The CDR3 sequence is 15 residues long. The germline V gene encodes CDR1 MNHEY and CDR2 SMNVEV (reference sequence). Trimming left V 1 base short and J 6 bases short, with 14 bases between. In DNA, the CDR3 is TGTGCCAGCAGTTTATTCGGACAGGCGGGGGATACGCAGTATTTT. Translating gives CASSLFGQAGDTQYF.

The chain couples TRBV5-1 to TRBJ2-1; D is unresolved. Germline V CDR1 and CDR2: SGHRS, YFSETQ. V gave up 0 bases and J gave up 0 bases, with 10 bases separating them. The CDR3 spans 16 residues. The CDR3: CASSLDAGSSYNEQFF. CDR3 bases: TGCGCCAGCAGCTTGGACGCAGGCAGCTCCTACAATGAGCAGTTCTTC.

This chain joins TRBV28 and TRBJ1-3, with D possibly matching TRBD1 (6 bases). V lost 2 bases to trimming and J lost 9 bases, with 20 bases between them. The CDR3 is made up of 16 amino acids. CDR1 MDHEN and CDR2 SYDVKM come from the germline V gene. The CDR3 loop reads CASSLPRDTPGVTIYF. The CDR3 nucleotides read TGTGCCAGCAGTTTACCTCGGGACACTCCAGGGGTCACCATATATTTT.

J is TRBJ2-1 and V is TRBV11-2, with 7 positions matching TRBD1. CDR1 and CDR2 from the germline V gene are SGHAT and FQNNGV. The CDR3 consists of 14 residues. V trimming: 5 bases; J trimming: 5 bases; junction bases outside the gene matches: 6. Here the CDR3 reads CASSLLGTDNEQFF. As DNA, the CDR3 is TGTGCCAGCAGCCTACTCGGGACAGACAATGAGCAGTTCTTC.

This clone has a single count. The CDR3 sequence: CASSVGANRGYNTEAFF. CDR3 bases: TGTGCCAGCAGCGTAGGGGCGAACAGGGGGTATAACACTGAAGCTTTCTTT. This chain connects TRBV9 to TRBJ1-1, with 8 nucleotides matching TRBD1. Looked up from germline, CDR1 is SGDLS and CDR2 is YYNGEE. This CDR3 contains 17 residues. Trimming removed 0 bases from V and 2 bases from J; junction bases left unmatched: 9.

The chain is built from TRBV2 and TRBJ2-7; D is possibly TRBD2 (6 bases). V was cut by 4 bases and J by 3 bases, with 10 bases left in between. Germline CDR1 is SNHLY and CDR2 is FYNNEI. The CDR3 sequence is 13 residues long. CDR3 in amino acids: CASSVAASYEQYF. As DNA, the CDR3 is TGTGCCAGCAGTGTAGCGGCAAGCTACGAGCAGTACTTC.

The chain couples TRBV5-4 to TRBJ1-2, with TRBD1 as a possible D gene (6 bases). CDR1 and CDR2 (germline): SGHNT, YYREEE (reference sequence). Trimming took 4 bases from V and 2 from J, leaving 12 bases between them. The CDR3 is 14 amino acids. In nucleotides, the CDR3 is TGTGCCAGCAGCAAAACGACAGGAAACTATGGCTACACCTTC. Its protein product is CASSKTTGNYGYTF.

This sequence joins TRBV7-9 and TRBJ1-2; the match to TRBD1 covers 7 bases. CDR1 and CDR2 (germline): SEHNR, FQNEAQ (reference sequence). The CDR3 totals 15 residues. V shed 5 bases, J shed 4 bases, and the junction held 10 bases outside the gene matches. The CDR3: CASSLDRAPSYGYTF. Here the CDR3 DNA reads TGTGCCAGCAGCCTAGACAGGGCGCCAAGCTATGGCTACACCTTC.

The gene calls are TRBV11-2 and TRBJ2-1; 7 nucleotides match TRBD2. V was clipped by 5 bases and J by 0 bases; unmatched bases: 7. Germline assignment: CDR1 SGHAT and CDR2 FQNNGV. This CDR3 is built from 16 residues. CDR3 DNA sequence: TGTGCCAGCAGCCAACTAGGCGGGAGCTCCTACAATGAGCAGTTCTTC. Translated: CASSQLGGSSYNEQFF.

J is TRBJ1-4 and V is TRBV5-1; 9 bases fit TRBD1. V trimming: 4 bases; J trimming: 7 bases; junction bases outside the gene matches: 5. The CDR3 sequence is 14 residues long. The germline V gene has CDR1 SGHRS and CDR2 YFSETQ. CDR3 DNA: TGCGCCAGCAGCCAGGGACAGGGCCCTGAAAAACTGTTTTTT. Translation: CASSQGQGPEKLFF.

The V call is TRBV5-1, the J call TRBJ2-5, with TRBD2 matching 9 bases. CDR1 is SGHRS and CDR2 is YFSETQ in the germline V gene. V lost 1 base to trimming and J lost 2 bases; unmatched junction nucleotides: 6. The CDR3 extends over 16 amino acids. CDR3 protein: CASSLTTSGLQETQYF. The CDR3 DNA follows: TGCGCCAGCAGCTTGACCACTAGCGGGCTTCAAGAGACCCAGTACTTC. The full variable domain, with the rest looked up from reference TRBV5-1 and TRBJ2-5, is KAGVTQTPRYLIKTRGQQVTLSCSPISGHRSVSWYQQTPGQGLQFLFEYFSETQRNKGNFPGRFSGRQFSNSRSEMNVSTLELGDSALYLCASSLTTSGLQETQYFGPGTRLLVL.